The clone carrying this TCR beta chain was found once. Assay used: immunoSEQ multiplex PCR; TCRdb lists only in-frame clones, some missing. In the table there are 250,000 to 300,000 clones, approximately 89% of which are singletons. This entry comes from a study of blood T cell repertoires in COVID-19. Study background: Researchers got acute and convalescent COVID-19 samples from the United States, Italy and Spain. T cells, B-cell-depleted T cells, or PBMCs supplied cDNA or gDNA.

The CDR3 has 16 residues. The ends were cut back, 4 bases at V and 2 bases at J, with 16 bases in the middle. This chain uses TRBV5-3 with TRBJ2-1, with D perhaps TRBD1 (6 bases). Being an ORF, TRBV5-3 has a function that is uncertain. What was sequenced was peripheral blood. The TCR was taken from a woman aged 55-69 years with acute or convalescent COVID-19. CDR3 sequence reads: CARSEYQGSPYNEQFF. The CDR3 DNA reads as TGTGCCAGAAGCGAATATCAGGGGAGTCCCTACAATGAGCAGTTCTTC.